This T cell receptor (beta chain) is drawn from a study of OX40 agonist ivuxolimab in advanced cancers. Regarding the research as a whole: Ivuxolimab was a fully human IgG2 agonistic monoclonal antibody targeting the costimulatory receptor OX40 (CD134). Intravenous ivuxolimab was administered to patients every 2 weeks at six dose levels: 0.01, 0.1, 0.3, 1.5, 3 and 10 mg/kg. Of the roughly 50 dose-escalation patients, hepatocellular carcinoma was present in around 20, melanoma in roughly 15, renal cell carcinoma in 9 and head and neck cancer in 9. The dose-escalation cohort was 82.7% male with a mean age of approximately 59 years, ranging from roughly 20 to 80. Patients were allowed to have had prior anti-PD-1, anti-PD-L1 or anti-CTLA-4 therapy, and approximately 37% of the dose-escalation patients had been treated with checkpoint inhibitors. Three dose-escalation patients achieved partial responses, one with hepatocellular carcinoma and two with cutaneous melanoma. The purpose of peripheral TCRbeta sequencing was to test whether ivuxolimab changed TCR sequence diversity and led to clonal T-cell expansion. The paper covers the monotherapy dose-escalation part of the phase I ivuxolimab trial, which included N of about 51 patients.

What the research found in general, with its limitations: Low levels of normalized T-cell clonal expansion were also shown by some nonresponding patients. The antigen specificity of the peripheral T cells that underwent clonal expansion was not determined. In the 0.1-3.0 mg/kg groups, partial responders had among the lowest normalized peripheral clonal expansion, particularly in CD8+ T cells. At doses from 0.1 to 3.0 mg/kg, clonal expansion was seen in both CD4+ and CD8+ blood T cells between baseline and week 6. After ivuxolimab, CD8+ T cells had more expanded clones than CD4+ T cells on average.

Turning to this clone: Its antigen has not been determined. The record has no base qualities; no much larger clone is one base away.

The trial excluded patients who had a history of autoimmune disease or were on systemic immunosuppression. Peripheral blood for TCR sequencing was collected from all dose cohorts at baseline, on cycle 4 day 1, and on cycle 7 day 1. The samples were taken from a phase I, first-in-human, multicenter, open-label dose-escalation trial of ivuxolimab. Adults with locally advanced or metastatic head and neck squamous cell, hepatocellular, melanoma or renal cell carcinoma were enrolled in the trial. CD4+ and CD8+ T cells were sorted separately from peripheral blood before TCR sequencing. Genomic DNA was extracted from sorted cells for sequencing of the TCRbeta CDR3 region. The immunoSEQ Assay was used for sequencing of TCRbeta CDR3 regions. The table comes from immuneACCESS by way of TCRdb, which keeps in-frame sequences with V and J called. Part of the clones is missing from these tables; in studies checked, under half for an unresolved V gene and the rest for unknown reasons. This sample holds approximately 45,000 clones; roughly 94% were observed only once. Of the sample, 8% to 13% falls within the top ten clones.

CDR1 and CDR2 (MNHEY, SMNVEV) derive from the germline V gene (reference sequence). The CDR3 measures 13 amino acids from cysteine to phenylalanine. The DNA shown is the 39-base CDR3, in frame from base 1. V sheds 5 bases and J sheds 2 bases, leaving 10 bases between their ends. The receptor comes from an adult with an advanced solid tumor such as melanoma, head and neck, liver or kidney cancer. Recombination joined TRBV27 with TRBJ2-7; TRBD1 is perhaps the D gene, given 6 matching bases. The sample here was CD4+ or CD8+ T cells sorted from blood, taken in a trial of the OX40 agonist ivuxolimab. The bases are TGTGCCAGCAGTAACGGACAGACCTACGAGCAGTACTTC. It is translated as CASSNGQTYEQYF.